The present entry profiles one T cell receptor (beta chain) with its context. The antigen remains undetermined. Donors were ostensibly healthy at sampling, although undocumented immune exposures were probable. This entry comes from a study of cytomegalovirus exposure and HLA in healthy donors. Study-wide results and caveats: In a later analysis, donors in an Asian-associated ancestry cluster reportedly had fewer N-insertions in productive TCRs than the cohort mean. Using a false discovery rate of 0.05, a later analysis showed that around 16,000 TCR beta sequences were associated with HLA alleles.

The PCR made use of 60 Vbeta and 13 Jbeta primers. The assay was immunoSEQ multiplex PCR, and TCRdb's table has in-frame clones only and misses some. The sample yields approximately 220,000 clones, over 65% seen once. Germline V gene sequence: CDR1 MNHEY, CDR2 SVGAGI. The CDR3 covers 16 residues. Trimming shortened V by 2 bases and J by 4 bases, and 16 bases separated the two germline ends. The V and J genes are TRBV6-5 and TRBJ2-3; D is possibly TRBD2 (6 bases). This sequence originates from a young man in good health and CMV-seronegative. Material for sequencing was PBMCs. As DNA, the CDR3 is TGTGCCAGCAGTTACGTCGGAATCGGGGGAGCAGATACGCAGTATTTT. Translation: CASSYVGIGGADTQYF.